One sample yielded the 30 T cell receptor beta chains listed below, sequenced in a study of OX40 agonist ivuxolimab in advanced cancers. Receptor libraries were prepared by the immunoSEQ multiplex PCR assay. This immuneACCESS table, as held by TCRdb, lists in-frame sequences with V and J called but not all clones. Of the missing ones, under half trace to an unresolved V gene in checked studies; the others have no known cause. Within this sample are roughly 62,000 clones, with 84% of them counted one time only. 4.6% of the sample is taken by the ten largest. Sequences were derived from CD4+ or CD8+ T cells sorted from blood, sampled in a trial of the OX40 agonist ivuxolimab. Receptors were obtained from an adult with an advanced solid tumor such as melanoma, head and neck, liver or kidney cancer.

The chain joins TRBV18 to TRBJ2-3, with 7 bases aligning to TRBD2. Germline-derived CDR1 and CDR2 are KGHSH and LQKENI. The CDR3 is 13 amino acids. After removal of 4 bases from V and 6 bases from J, the junction contained 4 bases not matched to a gene. The CDR3 protein is CASSQVREDTQYF. The CDR3 DNA is TGTGCCAGCTCACAAGTGCGGGAGGATACGCAGTATTTT.

The gene calls are TRBV9 and TRBJ1-1; 9 bases match TRBD1. Looked up from germline, CDR1 is SGDLS and CDR2 is YYNGEE. The length of the CDR3 is 14 residues. V shed 2 bases and J 6 bases; nucleotides not matched to a gene: 5. The CDR3 loop is CASSVVQGAAEAFF. CDR3 in DNA: TGTGCCAGCAGCGTCGTACAGGGGGCAGCTGAAGCTTTCTTT.

The rearrangement joins TRBV2 to TRBJ2-7; either TRBD1 or TRBD2 may supply D (7 bases each). The CDR3 has 15 residues. Deletions cut 2 bases from V and 0 bases from J, with 11 bases between. The V gene's germline CDR1 is SNHLY and CDR2 FYNNEI. CDR3 nucleotides: TGTGCCAGCAGTGAACAGGGGGGGAGCTCCTACGAGCAGTACTTC. Translated: CASSEQGGSSYEQYF.

In this sample, this clone turned up once. The chain couples TRBV30 to TRBJ2-7, with D maybe TRBD1 (5 bases). Germline values: CDR1 GTSNPN, CDR2 SVGIG (reference sequence). Trimming shortened V by 5 bases and J by 4 bases, and 12 bases separated the two germline ends. CDR3 length: 12 residues. CDR3 nucleotide sequence: TGTGCCTGGGGGAAGACAGAATACGAGCAGTACTTC. Protein sequence: CAWGKTEYEQYF. Complete variable domain (other parts from reference TRBV30 and TRBJ2-7): SQTIHQWPATLVQPVGSPLSLECTVEGTSNPNLYWYRQAAGRGLQLLFYSVGIGQISSEVPQNLSASRPQDRQFILSSKKLLLSDSGFYLCAWGKTEYEQYFGPGTRLTVT.

This clone is a singleton in its sample. The rearrangement links TRBV5-4 to TRBJ2-7; no clear D. The CDR3 spans 13 residues. Germline CDR1 and CDR2: SGHNT and YYREEE (reference sequence). Deletions cut 0 bases from V and 5 bases from J, with 9 bases between. CDR3 sequence reads: CASSLDQAHEQYF. The CDR3 DNA reads TGTGCCAGCAGCTTGGACCAGGCCCACGAGCAGTACTTC.

This clone was seen only once. DNA for the CDR3: TGTGCCAGCAGTCCCGGTACAGGGGTACGGGGCTACACCTTC. This codes for CASSPGTGVRGYTF. J is TRBJ1-2 and V is TRBV27; TRBD1 agrees at 7 bases. Per germline, CDR1 MNHEY and CDR2 SMNVEV (reference sequence). The trim removed 5 bases at V and 8 bases at J, leaving 11 bases unmatched. The CDR3 length is 14 residues.

The chain is built from TRBV2 and TRBJ2-5; D is uncertain. The germline CDR1 and CDR2 sequences are SNHLY and FYNNEI. CDR3 length: 13 amino acids. Deletions cut 9 bases from V and 5 bases from J, with 16 bases between. The CDR3, as DNA: TGTGCCAGTTTTAGGACCACCGCCGAGACCCAGTACTTC. As protein: CASFRTTAETQYF. The full variable domain, rest sourced from reference TRBV2 and TRBJ2-5, is EPEVTQTPSHQVTQMGQEVILRCVPISNHLYFYWYRQILGQKVEFLVSFYNNEISEKSEIFDDQFSVERPDGSNFTLKIRSTKLEDSAMYFCASFRTTAETQYFGPGTRLLVL.

This clone was seen a handful of times. Germline is not matched at one junction end, which may reflect a read error. V gene TRBV2 combines with J gene TRBJ1-2; tentatively, D is TRBD1 (6 bases). This CDR3 is built from 14 residues. CDR1 and CDR2 from the germline V gene are SNHLY and FYNNEI. The CDR3 loop is CVSSGAGDSYGYTF. The CDR3 coding sequence is TGTGTCAGCAGTGGGGCAGGGGACTCCTATGGCTACACCTTC. Full variable domain (outside the CDR3, taken from reference TRBV2 and TRBJ1-2): EPEVTQTPSHQVTQMGQEVILRCVPISNHLYFYWYRQILGQKVEFLVSFYNNEISEKSEIFDDQFSVERPDGSNFTLKIRSTKLEDSAMYFCVSSGAGDSYGYTFGSGTRLTVV.

The chain carries TRBV2 and TRBJ1-2; D is uncertain. The germline V gene encodes CDR1 SNHLY and CDR2 FYNNEI. V dropped 0 bases and J dropped 3 bases, with 5 bases sitting between them. CDR3 length: 13 residues. The CDR3 nucleotides read TGTGCCAGCAGTGAAGCTATGGACTATGGCTACACCTTC. It yields the protein CASSEAMDYGYTF.

The chain has TRBV7-3 and TRBJ1-4; 9 bases match TRBD1. J gave up 10 bases and V 3 bases, and 9 bases lay outside the gene matches. This CDR3 comprises 15 residues. Germline values: CDR1 SGHTA, CDR2 FQGTGA. This CDR3 is CASSFTDRGLGKLFF. CDR3 nucleotide sequence: TGTGCCAGCAGCTTCACGGACAGGGGACTTGGAAAACTGTTTTTT.

V gene TRBV5-1 combines with J gene TRBJ2-7, with D hard to call. This CDR3 comprises 16 residues. Trimming removed 0 bases from V and 2 bases from J, with 15 bases in between. Per germline, CDR1 SGHRS and CDR2 YFSETQ. Here the CDR3 DNA reads TGCGCCAGCAGCTTGGGGGATGGACGGAGAGCCTACGAGCAGTACTTC. As protein: CASSLGDGRRAYEQYF.

The V gene is TRBV19, the J gene TRBJ2-1, with TRBD1 as a possible D gene (6 bases). The V gene's germline CDR1 is LNHDA and CDR2 SQIVND (reference sequence). This CDR3 is built from 16 residues. V was clipped by 3 bases and J by 2 bases, with 14 bases between them. CDR3: CASSILAQGPYNEQFF. The CDR3 DNA reads TGTGCCAGTAGTATCTTAGCACAGGGCCCCTACAATGAGCAGTTCTTC. The full variable domain, rest sourced from reference TRBV19 and TRBJ2-1, is DGGITQSPKYLFRKEGQNVTLSCEQNLNHDAMYWYRQDPGQGLRLIYYSQIVNDFQKGDIAEGYSVSREKKESFPLTVTSAQKNPTAFYLCASSILAQGPYNEQFFGPGTRLTVL.

CDR3 bases: TGTGCCAGCAGTGATTTAGGGAACACTGAAGCTTTCTTT. Translating it yields CASSDLGNTEAFF. This chain links TRBV2 with TRBJ1-1; the D is unclear. CDR1 is SNHLY and CDR2 is FYNNEI in the germline V gene. There are 13 residues in the CDR3. Trimming removed 3 bases from V and 1 base from J, with 6 bases in between.

The chain employs TRBV6-6 and TRBJ1-2, with a possible D match to TRBD1 (6 bases). Trimming stripped 7 bases from V and 8 bases from J, with 17 bases between. The CDR3 has 13 residues. In germline, CDR1 is MNHNY, CDR2 SVGAGI (reference sequence). CDR3 bases: TGTGCCAGCACCCTCCATACAGGGACGGGCTACACCTTC. It translates to CASTLHTGTGYTF.

This clone was seen only once. This chain uses TRBV6-1 with TRBJ1-5; D is unresolved. This CDR3 is built from 14 residues. Looked up from germline, CDR1 is MNHNS and CDR2 is SASEGT. The ends were cut back, 10 bases at V and 0 bases at J, with 13 bases in the middle. The CDR3 protein is CATSRTYSNQPQHF. For the CDR3, the DNA is TGTGCCACCTCTAGGACGTATAGCAATCAGCCCCAGCATTTT.

The gene calls are TRBV27 and TRBJ2-7; no clear D gene. The germline V gene encodes CDR1 MNHEY and CDR2 SMNVEV (reference sequence). V lost 1 base to trimming and J lost 4 bases, with 11 bases between them. The CDR3 runs 14 residues. CDR3 DNA sequence: TGTGCCAGCAGTTTATGGTCGGGCAGTTACGAGCAGTACTTC. Amino acid sequence: CASSLWSGSYEQYF.

V gene TRBV6-5 combines with J gene TRBJ2-5; D possibly corresponds to TRBD2 (7 bases). The length of the CDR3 is 12 residues. Germline-derived CDR1 and CDR2 are MNHEY and SVGAGI. Trimming took off 6 bases at V and 7 bases at J, with 12 bases between the two ends. The CDR3 loop reads CASRGGGRTQYF. The CDR3 nucleotides read TGTGCCAGCAGAGGGGGGGGACGGACCCAGTACTTC.

The chain carries TRBV5-8 and TRBJ2-2; D may be TRBD2 (5 bases). CDR3 length: 15 amino acids. The germline V and J ends were trimmed by 1 base and 5 bases, with 12 bases remaining between them. Germline V gene data show CDR1 as SGHTS and CDR2 as YDEGEE. CDR3 in amino acids: CASSLFGLGTGELFF. The CDR3, as DNA: TGTGCCAGCAGCTTGTTTGGACTCGGGACCGGGGAGCTGTTTTTT. The full variable domain, completed using reference TRBV5-8 and TRBJ2-2, is EAGVTQSPTHLIKTRGQQATLRCSPISGHTSVYWYQQALGLGLQFLLWYDEGEERNRGNFPPRFSGRQFPNYSSELNVNALELEDSALYLCASSLFGLGTGELFFGEGSRLTVL.

This rearrangement joins TRBV2 to TRBJ1-5, with no clear D. This CDR3 has 14 residues. Trimming removed 3 bases at V and 2 bases at J, with 8 bases between. Germline V gives CDR1 SNHLY, CDR2 FYNNEI. DNA for the CDR3: TGTGCCAGCAGTGACTACGGCGGCAATCAGCCCCAGCATTTT. Translation: CASSDYGGNQPQHF.

The chain joins TRBV7-2 to TRBJ2-1, with D perhaps being TRBD1 or TRBD2 (6 bases each). With 4 bases removed from V and 8 bases from J, the gap between germline ends came to 18 bases. The germline V gene has CDR1 SGHTA and CDR2 FQGNSA. CDR3 length: 15 residues. The CDR3 coding sequence is TGTGCCAGCAGCTGGAGGGGACATCCGTTAGATGAGCAGTTCTTC. Translation: CASSWRGHPLDEQFF.

The chain employs TRBV28 and TRBJ1-1; 7 bases align to TRBD1. The V gene end was trimmed by 5 bases and the J gene end by 5 bases; junction bases not matched to a gene: 8. This CDR3 region has 14 residues. The germline V gene encodes CDR1 MDHEN and CDR2 SYDVKM. DNA for the CDR3: TGTGCCAGCAGTCCCAGACAGGGTTGGACTGAAGCTTTCTTT. It is translated as CASSPRQGWTEAFF. The full variable domain, rest sourced from reference TRBV28 and TRBJ1-1, is DVKVTQSSRYLVKRTGEKVFLECVQDMDHENMFWYRQDPGLGLRLIYFSYDVKMKEKGDIPEGYSVSREKKERFSLILESASTNQTSMYLCASSPRQGWTEAFFGQGTRLTVV.

The gene calls are TRBV11-1 and TRBJ2-2; TRBD2 is a possible D gene (6 bases). Per the germline V gene, CDR1 is SGHAT and CDR2 is FQDESV (reference sequence). Trimming took off 6 bases at V and 3 bases at J, with 20 bases between the two ends. The CDR3 covers 17 residues. Here the CDR3 reads CASRKDGGKGHTGELFF. CDR3 coding DNA: TGTGCCAGCAGAAAGGACGGCGGGAAAGGCCACACCGGGGAGCTGTTTTTT.

This sequence joins TRBV2 and TRBJ2-7, with 11 bases that match TRBD2. CDR1 is SNHLY and CDR2 is FYNNEI in the germline V gene. The CDR3 sequence is 14 residues long. With 5 bases clipped from V and 3 bases from J, the junction kept 3 bases outside the gene matches. The DNA for the CDR3 is TGTGCCAGCAGTCCCGGGACTAGCGGCTACGAGCAGTACTTC. The encoded protein is CASSPGTSGYEQYF.

CDR3 nucleotides: TGTGCCAGCAGTTGGACAGGCTCTTACCCCCTCCACTTT. Its protein is CASSWTGSYPLHF. The chain joins TRBV28 to TRBJ1-6, with 7 bases that match TRBD1. J lost 13 bases, V lost 4 bases, and 7 bases had no gene match. Germline lookup yields CDR1 MDHEN and CDR2 SYDVKM. The CDR3 loop spans 13 amino acids.

This chain joins TRBV2 and TRBJ1-3; TRBD1 might be the D (5 bases). The CDR3 is 15 residues long. Trimming took off 1 base at V and 4 bases at J, with 11 bases between the two ends. Germline values: CDR1 SNHLY, CDR2 FYNNEI. CDR3 sequence reads: CASSEGWGYGNTIYF. CDR3 bases: TGTGCCAGCAGTGAAGGTTGGGGGTACGGAAACACCATATATTTT.

The CDR3 reads CSVGGGTNEKLFF. Here the CDR3 DNA reads TGCAGCGTAGGTGGGGGCACTAATGAAAAACTGTTTTTT. The gene calls are TRBV29-1 and TRBJ1-4; possible D gene TRBD1, 6 bases. V gave up 6 bases and J gave up 2 bases, with 10 bases separating them. Germline V gene lookup returns CDR1 SQVTM and CDR2 ANQGSEA. The length of the CDR3 is 13 residues.

This clone is a singleton in its sample. The chain has TRBV5-1 and TRBJ2-5, with D uncertain. The V end lost 4 bases, the J end lost 5 bases, and 15 bases lay between the germline ends. Germline V lookup: CDR1 SGHRS, CDR2 YFSETQ. The CDR3 is 14 residues long. The CDR3 DNA sequence: TGCGCCAGCAGCCCGGGCCCCGGGCGGGAGACCCAGTACTTC. It encodes CASSPGPGRETQYF.

The chain combines TRBV14 with TRBJ2-5, with unresolved D. The CDR3 extends over 16 amino acids. Germline CDR1 SGHDN, CDR2 FVKESK. V gave up 0 bases and J gave up 5 bases, with 16 bases separating them. Here the CDR3 reads CASSQDPGPVWETQYF. The CDR3 DNA follows: TGTGCCAGCAGCCAAGATCCGGGCCCCGTTTGGGAGACCCAGTACTTC.

The chain carries TRBV28 and TRBJ1-2, with D maybe TRBD1 (6 bases). Trimming cost V 6 bases and J 2 bases, with 19 bases left between them. CDR3 length equals 16 residues. Germline values: CDR1 MDHEN, CDR2 SYDVKM. The CDR3 spells CASRAGTGTWNYGYTF. CDR3 sequence (DNA): TGTGCCAGCAGGGCTGGAACAGGGACTTGGAACTATGGCTACACCTTC.

The V gene is TRBV6-6, the J gene TRBJ1-3, with D possibly TRBD1 on 5 matching bases. Looked up from germline, CDR1 is MNHNY and CDR2 is SVGAGI (reference sequence). Trimming stripped 0 bases from V and 8 bases from J, with 14 bases between. The CDR3 is made up of 15 amino acids. The CDR3 sequence: CASSYSGGDVDTIYF. The CDR3 nucleotides read TGTGCCAGCAGTTACTCGGGAGGGGACGTAGACACCATATATTTT.